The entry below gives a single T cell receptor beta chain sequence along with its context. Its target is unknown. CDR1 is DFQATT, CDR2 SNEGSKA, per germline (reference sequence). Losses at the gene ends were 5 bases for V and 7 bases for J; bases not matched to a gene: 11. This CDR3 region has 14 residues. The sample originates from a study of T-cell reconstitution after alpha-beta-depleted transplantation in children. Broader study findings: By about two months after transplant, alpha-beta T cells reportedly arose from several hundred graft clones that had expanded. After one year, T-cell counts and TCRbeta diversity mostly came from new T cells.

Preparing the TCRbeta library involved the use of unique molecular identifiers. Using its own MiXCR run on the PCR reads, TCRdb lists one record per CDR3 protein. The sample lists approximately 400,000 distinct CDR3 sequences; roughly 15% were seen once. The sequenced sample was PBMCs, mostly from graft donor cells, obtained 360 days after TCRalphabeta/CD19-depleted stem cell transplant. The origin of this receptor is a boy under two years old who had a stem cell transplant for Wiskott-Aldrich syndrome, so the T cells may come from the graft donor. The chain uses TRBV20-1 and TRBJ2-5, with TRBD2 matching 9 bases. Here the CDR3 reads CSAPGLASRGTQYF. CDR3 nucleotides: TGCAGTGCTCCGGGACTAGCCTCTCGGGGGACCCAGTACTTC.